One and the same sample provided the 29 T cell receptor beta chains below, sequenced in a study of blood T cell repertoires in COVID-19. The table came from immunoSEQ multiplex PCR; TCRdb's copy has only in-frame clones and leaves some out. The sample holds 140,000 to 150,000 clones; 85% to 90% are singletons and the top ten take 1.2%. Sequencing used PBMCs or T cells enriched from blood (not recorded which). These receptors were obtained from a woman in her 30s with acute COVID-19.

Comments on this clone: Other DNA sequences in the sample encode the same CDR3. The gene calls are TRBV7-2 and TRBJ2-7; 9 bases are shared with TRBD1. This CDR3 contains 15 residues. Germline CDR1 reads SGHTA; CDR2 reads FQGNSA. V trimming: 5 bases; J trimming: 4 bases; junction bases outside the gene matches: 9. The CDR3 region is CASSPSGTGTYEQYF. CDR3 bases: TGTGCCAGCAGCCCCTCCGGGACAGGGACTTACGAGCAGTACTTC.

The chain is built from TRBV28 and TRBJ2-2; 8 bases are a match to TRBD2. Germline lookup yields CDR1 MDHEN and CDR2 SYDVKM. This CDR3 spans 16 amino acids. V was clipped by 3 bases and J by 4 bases; unmatched bases: 7. The CDR3 reads CASSFPGRALTGELFF. Here the CDR3 DNA reads TGTGCCAGCAGTTTCCCCGGGAGGGCCCTCACCGGGGAGCTGTTTTTT.

The V gene is TRBV18, the J gene TRBJ2-7; 8 bases line up with TRBD1. Trimming removed 3 bases from V and 4 bases from J; junction bases left unmatched: 14. Germline CDR1 and CDR2: KGHSH and LQKENI. The CDR3 is made up of 17 amino acids. In DNA form, the CDR3 reads TGTGCCAGCTCACCCCGGACAGGGCGTAGTGTGAGGTACGAGCAGTACTTC. Translated: CASSPRTGRSVRYEQYF.

The rearrangement uses TRBV6-2 or TRBV6-3 and TRBJ2-3; TRBD1 might be the D (5 bases). Germline CDR1 is MNHEY and CDR2 is SVGEGT. Deletions cut 3 bases from V and 2 bases from J, with 9 bases between. This CDR3 is built from 14 residues. The CDR3: CASSYRRATDTQYF. The CDR3 DNA is TGTGCCAGCAGTTATCGCAGGGCCACAGATACGCAGTATTTT.

The chain has TRBV15 and TRBJ2-1, with 10 bases aligning to TRBD1. The length of the CDR3 is 16 residues. Germline CDR1 is LNHNV and CDR2 is YYDKDF (reference sequence). The V segment lost 3 bases and the J segment 9 bases; nucleotides outside the gene matches: 11. CDR3 sequence: CATSSPDRGSLSEQFF. CDR3 coding DNA: TGTGCCACCAGCAGTCCGGACAGGGGGAGCCTCTCTGAGCAGTTCTTC.

The CDR3 sequence: CASSPAGTGGSNEQFF. The CDR3 bases are TGTGCCAGCAGTCCTGCCGGGACAGGGGGGTCCAATGAGCAGTTCTTC. The rearrangement joins TRBV28 to TRBJ2-1, with 11 bases matching TRBD1. Per the germline V gene, CDR1 is MDHEN and CDR2 is SYDVKM. The J segment lost 6 bases and the V segment lost 5 bases, leaving 9 bases of the junction unmatched. The CDR3 loop spans 16 amino acids.

V gene TRBV11-2 combines with J gene TRBJ2-7; TRBD2 matches 15 bases. CDR1 and CDR2 from the germline V gene are SGHAT and FQNNGV. The CDR3 totals 15 residues. J gave up 2 bases and V 5 bases, and 1 base lay outside the gene matches. CDR3 sequence (DNA): TGTGCCAGCAGCGGACTAGCGGGAGGGACCTACGAGCAGTACTTC. It codes for CASSGLAGGTYEQYF.

The V and J genes are TRBV29-1 and TRBJ2-2; a possible D gene is TRBD1 (6 bases). This CDR3 spans 15 amino acids. Germline assignment: CDR1 SQVTM and CDR2 ANQGSEA. V dropped 4 bases and J dropped 4 bases, with 16 bases sitting between them. The CDR3 nucleotides are TGCAGCGTTGTTAGGGCAGGGGTGGGCACCGGGGAGCTGTTTTTT. Translating gives CSVVRAGVGTGELFF.

The CDR3 is CASSQEGGVAEAFF. Here the CDR3 DNA reads TGCGCCAGCAGCCAAGAGGGAGGGGTGGCTGAAGCTTTCTTT. The J gene is TRBJ1-1, the V gene TRBV4-1; D is perhaps TRBD1 (5 bases). V was pared by 0 bases and J by 6 bases, with 11 bases between. The CDR3 runs 14 residues. CDR1 is MGHRA, CDR2 YSYEKL, per germline.

This rearrangement joins TRBV5-6 to TRBJ1-6; 9 bases line up with TRBD1. The CDR3 runs to 16 residues. Germline V gives CDR1 SGHDT, CDR2 YYEEEE. V lost 5 bases to trimming and J lost 8 bases; unmatched junction nucleotides: 11. The CDR3 here is CASRSGTGSIDSPLHF. CDR3 coding DNA: TGTGCCAGCAGGTCCGGGACAGGGTCTATTGATTCACCCCTCCACTTT.

The rearrangement links TRBV28 to TRBJ1-1; D possibly corresponds to TRBD1 (6 bases). The CDR3 runs 21 residues. The V and J ends lost 9 bases and 3 bases respectively, with 38 bases between them. CDR1 MDHEN and CDR2 SYDVKM come from the germline V gene. The CDR3 DNA reads as TGTGCCAGTAACTATGGGACACCGGGACCACCGTCGTGGGCGTCGTACACTGAAGCTTTCTTT. Protein product: CASNYGTPGPPSWASYTEAFF.

The chain recombines TRBV28 with TRBJ1-1; D might be TRBD1 (6 bases). V was pared by 5 bases and J by 4 bases, with 17 bases between. The CDR3 is 15 residues long. The germline gives CDR1 MDHEN, CDR2 SYDVKM. The CDR3 spells CASSLPQTGSTEAFF. CDR3 sequence (DNA): TGTGCCAGCAGTCTACCGCAGACAGGTTCCACTGAAGCTTTCTTT.

The chain employs TRBV2 and TRBJ2-3; 13 nucleotides align to TRBD2. V was clipped by 6 bases and J by 4 bases; unmatched bases: 7. This CDR3 comprises 16 residues. Germline loops: CDR1 SNHLY, CDR2 FYNNEI. CDR3 DNA: TGTGCCAGCAGGGACGGACTAGCGGGAGACGCAGATACGCAGTATTTT. Translation gives CASRDGLAGDADTQYF.

The gene calls are TRBV7-9 and TRBJ1-2; D is possibly TRBD1 (5 bases). CDR1 SEHNR and CDR2 FQNEAQ come from the germline V gene (reference sequence). Trimming stripped 5 bases from V and 6 bases from J, with 13 bases between. The CDR3 contains 13 residues. The CDR3 region is CASSIQGSDGYTF. The CDR3 bases are TGTGCCAGCAGCATTCAGGGTTCTGATGGCTACACCTTC.

The V gene is TRBV2, the J gene TRBJ1-3; D possibly corresponds to TRBD1 (6 bases). The V gene lost 4 bases and the J gene lost 3 bases, with 10 bases spanning the gap. Germline CDR1 is SNHLY and CDR2 is FYNNEI. The CDR3 sequence is 14 residues long. The CDR3 DNA reads as TGTGCCAGCAGTGTCGCGGACAGTGGAAACACCATATATTTT. It encodes CASSVADSGNTIYF.

The sample holds a few counts of this clone. The chain couples TRBV11-3 to TRBJ2-2; 7 bases map to TRBD2. Unmatched junction bases numbered 7, after V lost 3 bases and J lost 3 bases. The germline gives CDR1 SGHNT, CDR2 YENEEA. The CDR3 loop spans 16 amino acids. CDR3 in amino acids: CASSLGGPVYTGELFF. The CDR3 nucleotides are TGTGCCAGCAGCTTGGGAGGGCCGGTTTACACCGGGGAGCTGTTTTTT.

V usage is TRBV27 and J usage is TRBJ2-1, with 11 bases aligning to TRBD2. The CDR3 runs 21 residues. Germline CDR1 is MNHEY and CDR2 is SMNVEV (reference sequence). J was trimmed by 5 bases and V by 5 bases; bases with no gene match: 23. The CDR3 reads CASSLIIDQTPSGRTNNEQFF. CDR3 nucleotides: TGTGCCAGCAGTCTGATAATTGACCAAACCCCTAGCGGGAGGACCAACAATGAGCAGTTCTTC.

The chain recombines TRBV7-6 with TRBJ1-1; D remains ambiguous. Trimming took off 1 base at V and 4 bases at J, with 13 bases between the two ends. The germline CDR1 and CDR2 sequences are SGHVS and FNYEAQ. The CDR3 has 15 residues. CDR3 sequence (DNA): TGTGCCAGCAGCTTAGGTCAACATTCTTCCACTGAAGCTTTCTTT. It translates to CASSLGQHSSTEAFF.

The chain joins TRBV13 to TRBJ2-7; D perhaps matches TRBD2 (6 bases). CDR3 size: 14 residues. Trimming took off 6 bases at V and 3 bases at J, with 15 bases between the two ends. CDR1 is PRHDT, CDR2 FYEKMQ, per germline (reference sequence). The CDR3 spells CASSLGTQFYEQYF. CDR3 nucleotide sequence: TGTGCCAGCAGTCTTGGGACTCAATTCTACGAGCAGTACTTC. The full variable domain, with the rest looked up from reference TRBV13 and TRBJ2-7, is AAGVIQSPRHLIKEKRETATLKCYPIPRHDTVYWYQQGPGQDPQFLISFYEKMQSDKGSIPDRFSAQQFSDYHSELNMSSLELGDSALYFCASSLGTQFYEQYFGPGTRLTVT.

The chain recombines TRBV7-3 with TRBJ2-3; D is perhaps TRBD2 (7 bases). With 5 bases removed from V and 6 bases from J, the gap between germline ends came to 24 bases. This CDR3 region has 17 residues. Germline V gives CDR1 SGHTA, CDR2 FQGTGA. CDR3 coding DNA: TGTGCCAGCAGCGATCTTTTCGCCGGGGGGCCTATGGATACGCAGTATTTT. Translating it yields CASSDLFAGGPMDTQYF.

The chain carries TRBV19 and TRBJ1-5, with unresolved D. The CDR3 covers 12 residues. In germline, CDR1 is LNHDA, CDR2 SQIVND (reference sequence). V lost 6 bases, J lost 6 bases, and 9 bases lay in between. The CDR3 spells CASSDLTQPQHF. The CDR3, as DNA: TGTGCCAGTAGCGACTTGACTCAGCCCCAGCATTTT.

V usage is TRBV3-1 (or the pseudogene TRBV3-2) and J usage is TRBJ1-3; unclear D gene. CDR3 length: 15 residues. Germline V CDR1 and CDR2: LGHDT, YNNKEL (reference sequence). Trimming took 1 base from V and 0 from J, leaving 7 bases between them. CDR3 residues: CASSQGVLSGNTIYF. CDR3 nucleotide sequence: TGTGCCAGCAGCCAAGGAGTCCTCTCTGGAAACACCATATATTTT.

The CDR3: CASSSGGVGQPQHF. As DNA, the CDR3 is TGTGCCAGCAGTTCAGGGGGCGTCGGTCAGCCCCAGCATTTT. The rearrangement links TRBV6-5 to TRBJ1-5; 8 nucleotides agree with TRBD1. Germline CDR1 MNHEY, CDR2 SVGAGI. The ends lost 4 bases at V and 6 bases at J; junction bases unmatched: 5. The CDR3 runs to 14 residues.

The chain combines TRBV11-2 with TRBJ2-7; possibly TRBD2 for D (6 bases). The CDR3 has 15 amino acids. Trimming shortened V by 0 bases and J by 11 bases, and 20 bases separated the two germline ends. CDR1 is SGHAT and CDR2 is FQNNGV in the germline V gene. The CDR3 protein is CASSLEAGILFWEYF. CDR3 DNA: TGTGCCAGCAGCTTAGAGGCGGGAATCCTTTTTTGGGAGTACTTC.

This clone appeared once. V is TRBV27 and J is TRBJ2-7; D not resolved. Germline V gene sequence: CDR1 MNHEY, CDR2 SMNVEV (reference sequence). Trimming shortened V by 3 bases and J by 6 bases, and 15 bases separated the two germline ends. CDR3 length: 14 amino acids. The CDR3: CASSLGSPSIEQYF. The CDR3 DNA reads TGTGCCAGCAGTTTGGGCAGCCCCTCTATCGAGCAGTACTTC.

V usage is TRBV19 and J usage is TRBJ1-5, with D possibly TRBD1 on 6 matching bases. This CDR3 is built from 13 residues. The germline V gene encodes CDR1 LNHDA and CDR2 SQIVND (reference sequence). Trimming cost V 3 bases and J 9 bases, with 12 bases left between them. The CDR3 protein is CASSIQGSWPQHF. In nucleotides, the CDR3 is TGTGCCAGTAGTATCCAGGGGAGCTGGCCCCAGCATTTT.

For this clone: A junction end diverges from the germline sequence, so it may reflect a read error. The CDR3 region is CASSIWTGEALNF. The CDR3 bases are TGTGCCAGTAGTATCTGGACAGGGGAGGCCCTCAACTTC. The chain employs TRBV19 and TRBJ1-2; 9 bases fit TRBD1. This CDR3 has 13 amino acids. From germline, CDR1 is LNHDA and CDR2 SQIVND (reference sequence). The whole variable domain, filled in from reference TRBV19 and TRBJ1-2, reads DGGITQSPKYLFRKEGQNVTLSCEQNLNHDAMYWYRQDPGQGLRLIYYSQIVNDFQKGDIAEGYSVSREKKESFPLTVTSAQKNPTAFYLCASSIWTGEALNFGSGTRLTVV.

V and J are TRBV25-1 and TRBJ1-5; 7 nucleotides align to TRBD1. This CDR3 comprises 13 residues. V dropped 3 bases and J dropped 6; count of bases not matched to a gene: 2. Per the germline V gene, CDR1 is MGHDK and CDR2 is SYGVNS. The CDR3 reads CASSDTGVQPQHF. DNA of the CDR3: TGTGCCAGCAGTGATACAGGGGTTCAGCCCCAGCATTTT.

The chain has TRBV30 and TRBJ1-2, with D perhaps matching TRBD1 (6 bases). Trimming removed 5 bases at V and 8 bases at J, with 18 bases between. The CDR3 is made up of 13 amino acids. Germline V gives CDR1 GTSNPN, CDR2 SVGIG (reference sequence). The CDR3 DNA follows: TGTGCCTGGGGTACAGGGCTTACTGGGGGCTACACCTTC. Its protein is CAWGTGLTGGYTF.